This is a list of T cell receptor beta chains from one sample in a study of T cell repertoires in cytomegalovirus infection. A single record per CDR3 protein comes from TCRdb applying MiXCR to the reads. The sample has roughly 230,000 distinct CDR3 sequences, about 17% seen once. The specimen sequenced was CD8+ T cells from PBMCs. These receptors came from a human donor in good health (CMV status not recorded). Some clones in this sample may be carry-over from other donors' samples. Both conserved end residues are part of each CDR3. Each record gives: D gene, V gene, clone size, J gene, CDR3 DNA, CDR3 protein. The D gene is left open where the match is weak. The size of a clone is reported for some rows only, either as once, few or many, or as a class for expanded clones.

TRBD1	TRBV6-2/TRBV6-3	many	TRBJ2-7	TGTGCCAGCAGTTACCCCGGGACAGGAAAATACGAGCAGTACTTC	CASSYPGTGKYEQYF
-	TRBV7-2	many	TRBJ2-1	TGTGCCAGCAGCTTAGAAGGCAGGGACAATGAGCAGTTCTTC	CASSLEGRDNEQFF
TRBD1	TRBV20-1	few	TRBJ2-1	TGCAGTGCTAGAGACCCCAGGGGGTCCTCCTACAATGAGCAGTTCTTC	CSARDPRGSSYNEQFF
-	TRBV12-3/TRBV12-4	-	TRBJ1-1	TGTGCCAGCAGTTTAGAGGCAGGGAGCAACACTGAAGCTTTCTTT	CASSLEAGSNTEAFF
-	TRBV12-5	few	TRBJ1-6	TGTGCTAGTGGTTTGCCCGGAAGCTCCTATAATTCACCCCTCCACTTT	CASGLPGSSYNSPLHF
-	TRBV3-1	few	TRBJ2-7	TGTGCCAGCAGCCAAGAGGGACACGAGCAGTACTTC	CASSQEGHEQYF
-	TRBV14	-	TRBJ2-1	TGTGCCAGCAGCCAACGGATTTGGGAGCAGTTCTTC	CASSQRIWEQFF
TRBD1	TRBV27	-	TRBJ1-1	TGTGCCAGCAGTTTATTGACAGGGAGGACTGAAGCTTTCTTT	CASSLLTGRTEAFF
-	TRBV6-2/TRBV6-3	many	TRBJ2-1	TGTGCCAGCAGTTATGACCTACCGGCCCGGTGGGAGCAGTTCTTC	CASSYDLPARWEQFF
TRBD1	TRBV15	-	TRBJ2-7	TGTGCCACCAGCATCGGGACAGGGGGGCTACGACGGCAGTACTTC	CATSIGTGGLRRQYF
-	TRBV7-2	many	TRBJ2-1	TGTGCCAGCAGCAAATACAATGAGCAGTTCTTC	CASSKYNEQFF
-	TRBV20-1	-	TRBJ2-5	TGCAGTGCTAGGGGTAAAGACGAACAAGAGACCCAGTACTTC	CSARGKDEQETQYF
-	TRBV7-2	many	TRBJ2-7	TGTGCCAGCAGCTTCCTCCAGCGGCCCTACGAGCAGTACTTC	CASSFLQRPYEQYF
TRBD1	TRBV11-2	many	TRBJ2-1	TGTGCCAGCAGCATCTCCGGGACAGGATGGTTTAGTGAGCAGTTCTTC	CASSISGTGWFSEQFF
TRBD1	TRBV10-3	few	TRBJ2-3	TGTGCCATCAGTGAGTCTTGGACAGGGGGCACAGATACGCAGTATTTT	CAISESWTGGTDTQYF
-	TRBV27	-	TRBJ2-3	TGTGCCAGCACCTCATGGGTTACAGATACGCAGTATTTT	CASTSWVTDTQYF
-	TRBV7-2	many	TRBJ2-7	TGTGCCAGCAGCTTGGCAAGTCTCTCCTACGAGCAGTACTTC	CASSLASLSYEQYF
-	TRBV7-8	many	TRBJ2-7	TGTGCCAGCAGCCCGGTCGGGAACTCCTACGAGCAGTACTTC	CASSPVGNSYEQYF
-	TRBV29-1	few	TRBJ2-5	TGCAGCGTTACCGGATTGGACCAAGAGACCCAGTACTTC	CSVTGLDQETQYF
TRBD2	TRBV7-9	many	TRBJ2-1	TGTGCCAGCAGCTTAGGTGATGGCGGGGGGGACTGGGGTCACAATGAGCAGTTCTTC	CASSLGDGGGDWGHNEQFF
-	TRBV2	-	TRBJ1-1	TGTGCCAGCAGTGATCAAACTGAAGCTTTCTTT	CASSDQTEAFF
TRBD2	TRBV11-2	many	TRBJ2-3	TGTGCCAGCAGCTTAGAGGGTAGCGGGTCGACAGATACGCAGTATTTT	CASSLEGSGSTDTQYF
-	TRBV7-9	many	TRBJ1-1	TGTGCCAGCAGCGGGAATGGATTCGAAGCTTTCTTT	CASSGNGFEAFF
TRBD1	TRBV12-3/TRBV12-4	many	TRBJ2-3	TGTGCCAGCAGTTTAGGCCACAGGGGGGATACGCAGTATTTT	CASSLGHRGDTQYF
-	TRBV11-3	few	TRBJ2-2	TGTGCCAGCAGCTTTATCCTAGCTTCAAACACCGGGGAGCTGTTTTTT	CASSFILASNTGELFF
-	TRBV15	-	TRBJ1-1	TGTGCCACCAGCAGGGATTTAGGAACAGTCAACACTGAAGCTTTCTTT	CATSRDLGTVNTEAFF
-	TRBV28	few	TRBJ2-7	TGTGCCAGCAGTTTAGTACAACTCTCCTACGAGCAGTACTTC	CASSLVQLSYEQYF
TRBD2	TRBV28	-	TRBJ2-5	TGTGCCAGCAGTTTTCCTACTTTTGGCGGGGGGACCCAAGAGACCCAGTACTTC	CASSFPTFGGGTQETQYF
-	TRBV11-2	few	TRBJ1-1	TGTGCCAGCAGCTTCAGCTTCATGAACACTGAAGCTTTCTTT	CASSFSFMNTEAFF
-	TRBV4-3	-	TRBJ1-1	TGCGCCAGCAGCCAAGGATCACTCCGGGGGAAAGGGTACACTGAAGCTTTCTTT	CASSQGSLRGKGYTEAFF
-	TRBV4-1	many	TRBJ1-5	TGCGCCAGCAGCCAAGTAGGGACATTGGAGCCCCAGCATTTT	CASSQVGTLEPQHF
TRBD1	TRBV2	few	TRBJ2-7	TGTGCCAGCACAGGACAGGACTACGAGCAGTACTTC	CASTGQDYEQYF
TRBD1	TRBV28	-	TRBJ2-7	TGTGCCAGCAGTCACGCTGTTGGTCAGGGGGATGGCGAGCAGTACTTC	CASSHAVGQGDGEQYF
TRBD1	TRBV28	many	TRBJ2-7	TGTGCCAGCAGGACCGGGACAGGGACCTACGAGCAGTACTTC	CASRTGTGTYEQYF
-	TRBV28	few	TRBJ2-5	TGTGCCAGCAGTTGGGAAGGGTCAACCCAAGAGACCCAGTACTTC	CASSWEGSTQETQYF
-	TRBV28	few	TRBJ2-4	TGTGCCAGCAGTTTAGAGGGGGGGCCTCGTCCCAAAAACATTCAGTACTTC	CASSLEGGPRPKNIQYF
-	TRBV4-1	-	TRBJ1-2	TGCGCCAGCAGCCAAGTGGCCGGGACGGGCTATGGCTACACCTTC	CASSQVAGTGYGYTF
-	TRBV9	-	TRBJ2-7	TGTGCCAGCAGCGTAGTAGGGGATGACGAGCAGTACTTC	CASSVVGDDEQYF
TRBD1	TRBV25-1	-	TRBJ2-2	TGTGCCACCAAAGACAGGGGTACCGGGGAGCTGTTTTTT	CATKDRGTGELFF
-	TRBV5-4	-	TRBJ2-5	TGTGCCAGCAGGAAGGAACCCGGACAGTTGGGGGATGGAGAGACCCAGTACTTC	CASRKEPGQLGDGETQYF
TRBD1	TRBV6-6	few	TRBJ1-1	TGTGCCAGCAGTTACCGACAGGGGCACGAATTGGGGACTGAAGCTTTCTTT	CASSYRQGHELGTEAFF
TRBD1	TRBV20-1	-	TRBJ1-2	TGCAGTGTGTCCGGGACAGGGACTCCAGACTATGGCTACACCTTC	CSVSGTGTPDYGYTF